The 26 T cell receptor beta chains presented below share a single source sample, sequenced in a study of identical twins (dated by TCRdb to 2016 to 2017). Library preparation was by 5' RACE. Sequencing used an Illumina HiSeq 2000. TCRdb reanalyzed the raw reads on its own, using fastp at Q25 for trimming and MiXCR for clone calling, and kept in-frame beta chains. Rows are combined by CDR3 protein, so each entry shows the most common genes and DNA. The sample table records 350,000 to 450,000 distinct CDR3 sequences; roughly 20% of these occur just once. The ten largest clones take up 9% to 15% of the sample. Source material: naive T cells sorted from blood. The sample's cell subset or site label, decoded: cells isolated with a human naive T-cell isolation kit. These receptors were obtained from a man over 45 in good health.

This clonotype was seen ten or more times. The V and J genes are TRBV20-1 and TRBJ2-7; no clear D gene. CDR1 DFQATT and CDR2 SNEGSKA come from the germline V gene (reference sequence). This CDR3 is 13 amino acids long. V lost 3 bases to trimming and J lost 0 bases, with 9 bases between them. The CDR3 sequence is CSASRPSSYEQYF. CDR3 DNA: TGCAGTGCTAGCAGGCCGAGCTCCTACGAGCAGTACTTC.

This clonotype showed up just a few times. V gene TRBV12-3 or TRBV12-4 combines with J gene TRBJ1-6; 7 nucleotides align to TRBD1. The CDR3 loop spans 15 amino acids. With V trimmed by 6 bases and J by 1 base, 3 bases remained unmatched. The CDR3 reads CASSLQGSYNSPLHF. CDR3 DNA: TGTGCCAGCAGCTTACAGGGGTCCTATAATTCACCCCTCCACTTT.

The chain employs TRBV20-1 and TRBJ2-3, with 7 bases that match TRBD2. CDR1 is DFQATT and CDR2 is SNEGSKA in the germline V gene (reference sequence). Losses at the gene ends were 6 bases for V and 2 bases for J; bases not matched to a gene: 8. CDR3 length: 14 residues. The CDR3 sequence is CSAPTSRSTDTQYF. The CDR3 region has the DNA TGCAGTGCCCCGACTAGCCGTTCCACAGATACGCAGTATTTT.

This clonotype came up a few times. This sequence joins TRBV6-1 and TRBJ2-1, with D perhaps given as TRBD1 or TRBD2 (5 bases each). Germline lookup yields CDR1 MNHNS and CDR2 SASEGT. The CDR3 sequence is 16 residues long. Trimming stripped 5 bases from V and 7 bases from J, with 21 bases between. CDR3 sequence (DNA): TGTGCCAGCAGTCCCCTCCGGGACCTATCGGGGAATGAGCAGTTCTTC. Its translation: CASSPLRDLSGNEQFF.

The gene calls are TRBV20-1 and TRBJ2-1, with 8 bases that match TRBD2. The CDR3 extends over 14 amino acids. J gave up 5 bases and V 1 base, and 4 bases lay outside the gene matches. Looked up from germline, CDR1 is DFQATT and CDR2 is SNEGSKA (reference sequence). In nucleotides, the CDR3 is TGCAGTGCTAGAGTACAGCGGGAGAACAATGAGCAGTTCTTC. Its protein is CSARVQRENNEQFF.

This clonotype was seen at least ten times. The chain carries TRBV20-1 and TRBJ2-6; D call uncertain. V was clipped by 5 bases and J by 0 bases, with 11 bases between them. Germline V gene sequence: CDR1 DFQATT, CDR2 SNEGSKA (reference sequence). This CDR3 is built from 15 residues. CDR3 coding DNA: TGCAGTGCTCGACATAGCTTCTCTGGGGCCAACGTCCTGACTTTC. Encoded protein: CSARHSFSGANVLTF.

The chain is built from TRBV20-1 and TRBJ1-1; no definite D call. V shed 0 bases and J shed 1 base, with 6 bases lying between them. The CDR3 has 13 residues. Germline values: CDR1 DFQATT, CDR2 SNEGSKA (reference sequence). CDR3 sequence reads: CSARDPRNTEAFF. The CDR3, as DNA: TGCAGTGCTAGAGATCCAAGGAACACTGAAGCTTTCTTT.

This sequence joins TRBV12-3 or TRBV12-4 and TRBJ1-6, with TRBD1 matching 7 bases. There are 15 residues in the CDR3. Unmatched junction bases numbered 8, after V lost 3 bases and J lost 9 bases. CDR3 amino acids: CASSLGLAGGSPLHF. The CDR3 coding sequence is TGTGCCAGCAGTTTGGGTCTGGCAGGGGGTTCACCCCTCCACTTT.

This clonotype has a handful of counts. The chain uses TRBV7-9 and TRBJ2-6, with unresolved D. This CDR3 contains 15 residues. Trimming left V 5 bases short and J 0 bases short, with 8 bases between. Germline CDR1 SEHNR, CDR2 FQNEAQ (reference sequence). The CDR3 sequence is CASSPSLSGANVLTF. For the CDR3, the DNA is TGTGCCAGCAGCCCTAGTCTCTCTGGGGCCAACGTCCTGACTTTC. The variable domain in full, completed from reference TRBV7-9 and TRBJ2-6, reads DTGVSQNPRHKITKRGQNVTFRCDPISEHNRLYWYRQTLGQGPEFLTYFQNEAQLEKSRLLSDRFSAERPKGSFSTLEIQRTEQGDSAMYLCASSPSLSGANVLTFGAGSRLTVL.

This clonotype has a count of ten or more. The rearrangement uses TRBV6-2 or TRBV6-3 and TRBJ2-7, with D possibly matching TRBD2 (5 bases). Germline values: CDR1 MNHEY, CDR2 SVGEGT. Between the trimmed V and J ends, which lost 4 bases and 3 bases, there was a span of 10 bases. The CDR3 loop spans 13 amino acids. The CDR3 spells CASSSASYYEQYF. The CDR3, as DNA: TGTGCCAGCAGTTCCGCTAGCTACTACGAGCAGTACTTC.

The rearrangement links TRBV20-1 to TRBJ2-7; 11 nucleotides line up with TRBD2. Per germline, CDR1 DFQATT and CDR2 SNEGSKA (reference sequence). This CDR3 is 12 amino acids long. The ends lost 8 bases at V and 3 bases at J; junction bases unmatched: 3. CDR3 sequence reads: CSSTSGSYEQYF. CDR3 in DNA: TGCAGTTCAACTAGCGGGAGCTACGAGCAGTACTTC.

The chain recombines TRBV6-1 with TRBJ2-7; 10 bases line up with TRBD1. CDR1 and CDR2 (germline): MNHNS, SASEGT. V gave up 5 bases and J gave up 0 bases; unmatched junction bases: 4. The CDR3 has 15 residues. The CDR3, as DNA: TGTGCCAGCAGTCCGGGACAGGGGACCTCCTACGAGCAGTACTTC. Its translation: CASSPGQGTSYEQYF.

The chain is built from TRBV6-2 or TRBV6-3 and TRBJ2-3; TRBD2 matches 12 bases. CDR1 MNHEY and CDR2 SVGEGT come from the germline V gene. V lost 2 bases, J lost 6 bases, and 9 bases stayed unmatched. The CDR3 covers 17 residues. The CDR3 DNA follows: TGTGCCAGCAGTTACGGTCCGTTGACTAGCGGGAGTGATACGCAGTATTTT. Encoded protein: CASSYGPLTSGSDTQYF.

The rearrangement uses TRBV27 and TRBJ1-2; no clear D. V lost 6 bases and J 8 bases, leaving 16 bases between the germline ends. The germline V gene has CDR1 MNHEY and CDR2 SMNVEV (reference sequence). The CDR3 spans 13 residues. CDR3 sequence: CASSQRWEGGYTF. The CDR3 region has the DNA TGTGCCAGCAGCCAACGGTGGGAAGGCGGCTACACCTTC.

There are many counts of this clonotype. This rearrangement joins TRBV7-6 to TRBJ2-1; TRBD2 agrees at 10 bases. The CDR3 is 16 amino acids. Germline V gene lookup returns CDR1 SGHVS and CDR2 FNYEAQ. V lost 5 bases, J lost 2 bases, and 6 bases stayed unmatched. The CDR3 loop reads CASSRASGGAYNEQFF. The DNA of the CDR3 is TGTGCCAGCAGCAGAGCTAGCGGGGGTGCCTACAATGAGCAGTTCTTC.

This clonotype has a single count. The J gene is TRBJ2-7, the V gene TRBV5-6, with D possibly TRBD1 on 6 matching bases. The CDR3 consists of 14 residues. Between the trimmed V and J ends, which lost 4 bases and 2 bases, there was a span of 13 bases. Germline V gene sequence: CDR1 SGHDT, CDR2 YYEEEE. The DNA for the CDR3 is TGTGCCAGCAGCCCGGCAGGGGTCCCCTACGAGCAGTACTTC. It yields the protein CASSPAGVPYEQYF.

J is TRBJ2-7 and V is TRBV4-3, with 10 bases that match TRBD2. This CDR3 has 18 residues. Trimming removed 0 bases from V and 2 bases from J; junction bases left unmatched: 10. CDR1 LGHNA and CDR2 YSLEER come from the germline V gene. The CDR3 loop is CASSQDRLAGVGTYEQYF. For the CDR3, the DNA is TGCGCCAGCAGCCAAGATAGGCTAGCGGGAGTTGGCACCTACGAGCAGTACTTC.

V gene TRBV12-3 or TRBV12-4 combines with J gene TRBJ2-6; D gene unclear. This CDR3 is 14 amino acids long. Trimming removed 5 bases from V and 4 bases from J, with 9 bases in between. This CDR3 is CASSPHAGANVLTF. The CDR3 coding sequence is TGTGCCAGCAGTCCACACGCCGGGGCCAACGTCCTGACTTTC.

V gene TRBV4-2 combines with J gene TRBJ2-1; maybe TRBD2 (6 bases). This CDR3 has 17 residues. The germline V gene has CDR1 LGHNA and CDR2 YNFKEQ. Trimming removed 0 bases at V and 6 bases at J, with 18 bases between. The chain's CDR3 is CASSQDRRRGVTNEQFF. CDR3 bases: TGTGCCAGCAGCCAAGATAGACGCCGCGGGGTCACCAATGAGCAGTTCTTC.

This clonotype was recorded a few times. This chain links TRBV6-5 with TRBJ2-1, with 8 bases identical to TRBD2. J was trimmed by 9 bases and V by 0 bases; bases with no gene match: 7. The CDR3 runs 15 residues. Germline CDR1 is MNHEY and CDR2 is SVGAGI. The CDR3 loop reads CASSYSRGLGVEQFF. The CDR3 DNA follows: TGTGCCAGCAGTTACTCGAGGGGACTAGGGGTTGAGCAGTTCTTC.

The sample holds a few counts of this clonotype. CDR3 DNA: TGCGCCAGCAGCACGACAGGGGCCCAGAGCTCCTACGAGCAGTACTTC. This translates into CASSTTGAQSSYEQYF. The chain uses TRBV5-1 and TRBJ2-7, with 8 nucleotides matching TRBD1. The CDR3 is 16 residues long. CDR1 is SGHRS, CDR2 YFSETQ, per germline. The J segment lost 0 bases and the V segment lost 4 bases, leaving 9 bases of the junction unmatched.

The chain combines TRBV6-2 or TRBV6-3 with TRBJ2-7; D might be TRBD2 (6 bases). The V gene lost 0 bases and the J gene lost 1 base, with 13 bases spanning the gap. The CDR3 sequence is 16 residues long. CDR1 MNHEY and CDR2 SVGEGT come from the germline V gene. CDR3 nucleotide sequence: TGTGCCAGCAGTTACTCCGGGACTGCCCCGTCCTACGAGCAGTACTTC. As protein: CASSYSGTAPSYEQYF.

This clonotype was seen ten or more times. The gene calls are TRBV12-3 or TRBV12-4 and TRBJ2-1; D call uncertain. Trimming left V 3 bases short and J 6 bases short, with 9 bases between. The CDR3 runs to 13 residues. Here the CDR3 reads CASSLLRTNEQFF. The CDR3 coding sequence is TGTGCCAGCAGTTTGCTCAGAACCAATGAGCAGTTCTTC.

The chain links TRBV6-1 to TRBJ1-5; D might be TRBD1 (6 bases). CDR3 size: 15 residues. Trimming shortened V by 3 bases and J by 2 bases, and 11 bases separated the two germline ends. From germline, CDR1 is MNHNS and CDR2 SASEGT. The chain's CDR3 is CASSDQGPGNQPQHF. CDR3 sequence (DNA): TGTGCCAGCAGTGATCAGGGGCCGGGCAATCAGCCCCAGCATTTT.

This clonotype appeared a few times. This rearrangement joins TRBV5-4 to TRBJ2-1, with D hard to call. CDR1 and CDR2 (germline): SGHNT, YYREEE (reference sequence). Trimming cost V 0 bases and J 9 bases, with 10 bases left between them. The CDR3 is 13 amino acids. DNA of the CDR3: TGTGCCAGCAGCTTGGGAGGCCAAGCTGAGCAGTTCTTC. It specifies CASSLGGQAEQFF.

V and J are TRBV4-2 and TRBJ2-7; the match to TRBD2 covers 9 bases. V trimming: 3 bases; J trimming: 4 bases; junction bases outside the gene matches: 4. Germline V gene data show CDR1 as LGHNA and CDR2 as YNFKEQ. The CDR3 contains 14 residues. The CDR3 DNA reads TGTGCCAGCAGCCAGGGCGGGGGGGAGTACGAGCAGTACTTC. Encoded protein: CASSQGGGEYEQYF.